The rows below give T cell receptor beta chains drawn from one sample of a study of blood T cell repertoires in COVID-19. Using immunoSEQ multiplex PCR, the repertoire was profiled, and TCRdb retains in-frame clones only, with some absent. The data hold under 150,000 clones, with approximately 87% observed a single time. The source material was peripheral blood. Source of these receptors: a woman aged 40 to 55 with acute or convalescent COVID-19. CDR3s include the opening cysteine and the closing phenylalanine or tryptophan. D genes are given only for firm matches. Size is stated for part of the rows, as once, few or many counts, or as a class when the clone is expanded.

D gene,CDR3 length,J gene,V gene,clone size,CDR3 DNA,CDR3 protein
TRBD1,12,TRBJ2-7,TRBV7-2,-,TGTGCCACCGGGACAGGGGGGATCGAGCAGTACTTC,CATGTGGIEQYF
TRBD2,13,TRBJ2-1,TRBV9,-,TGTGCCAGCAGCGGGACTAGTAATAATGAGCAGTTCTTC,CASSGTSNNEQFF
-,14,TRBJ1-1,TRBV7-2,-,TGTGCCAGCAGCCCCGGCGGGGTAGACACTGAAGCTTTCTTT,CASSPGGVDTEAFF
TRBD2,17,TRBJ2-3,TRBV5-7,few,TGTGCCAGCAGCCCACCGACTAGCGGGAGGGCCACAGATACGCAGTATTTT,CASSPPTSGRATDTQYF
TRBD1,17,TRBJ1-5,TRBV11-2,-,TGTGCCAGCAGCTTAGACGCAGGGGGTTATAGCAATCAGCCCCAGCATTTT,CASSLDAGGYSNQPQHF
-,11,TRBJ2-1,TRBV5-8,-,TGTGCCAGCAGGAGAGAGGGTGAGCAGTTCTTC,CASRREGEQFF
TRBD1,13,TRBJ2-1,TRBV5-8,-,TGTGCCAGCAGCGTAAGGACAGGGTATGAGCAGTTCTTC,CASSVRTGYEQFF
-,13,TRBJ1-6,TRBV7-9,-,TGTGCCAGCAGCGCAGATTACCGTTCACCCCTCCACTTT,CASSADYRSPLHF
-,14,TRBJ1-2,TRBV2,-,TGTGCCAGCAGTATCTCTCCAGGGAACTATGGCTACACCTTC,CASSISPGNYGYTF
TRBD1,15,TRBJ1-4,TRBV7-2,-,TGTGCCAGCAGCTTAGTGACCAGGGGGATTGAAAAACTGTTTTTT,CASSLVTRGIEKLFF
-,11,TRBJ1-1,TRBV10-1,-,TGCGCCAGCAGTGAAGAGGGATTAGCTTTCTTT,CASSEEGLAFF
-,13,TRBJ2-5,TRBV7-2,-,TGTGCCAGCAGCTTAGCTCAGGGAGAGACCCAGTACTTC,CASSLAQGETQYF
-,15,TRBJ1-5,TRBV11-2,-,TGTGCCAGCAGGTACGGGTGGGAGGAAAATCAGCCCCAGCATTTT,CASRYGWEENQPQHF
TRBD2,15,TRBJ2-1,TRBV9,-,TGTGCCAGCAGCGCCAGACTAGCGGGAGGGCCCGAGCAGTTCTTC,CASSARLAGGPEQFF
-,14,TRBJ2-2,TRBV6-2/TRBV6-3,-,TGTGCCAGCAGTTATGTAGGGGCGGTCGGGGAGCTGTTTTTT,CASSYVGAVGELFF
-,15,TRBJ1-5,TRBV27,-,TGTGCCAGCAGCCTCGACAGTTCAAGCAATCAGCCCCAGCATTTT,CASSLDSSSNQPQHF
-,16,TRBJ2-1,TRBV27,-,TGTGCCAGCAGTACGATGGGCGCGAGCTCCTACAATGAGCAGTTCTTC,CASSTMGASSYNEQFF